The 19 T cell receptor beta chains reported below all come from one sample, sequenced in a study of cytomegalovirus exposure and HLA in healthy donors. Primers: 60 Vbeta forward and 13 Jbeta reverse. Method: immunoSEQ multiplex PCR; TCRdb's copy keeps in-frame clones and lacks some. The data show some 120,000 clones, and the top ten clones hold 2% to 2.5%. Specimen: PBMCs. These receptors were collected from a man in his forties in good health and CMV-seronegative.

A remark on this clone: The junction and the germline gene differ at one end; a read error may be behind it. The V call is TRBV10-3, the J call TRBJ2-7; the match to TRBD2 covers 14 bases. The CDR3 has 16 amino acids. CDR1 and CDR2 (germline): ENHRY, SYGVKD. The CDR3 region has the DNA TGTGCCATCAGTTCGGGACTAGCGGGAGTTTCCTCCGAGCAGTACTTC. Translating gives CAISSGLAGVSSEQYF.

The chain joins TRBV7-3 to TRBJ1-1; D remains unclear. The CDR3 runs 13 residues. The germline CDR1 and CDR2 sequences are SGHTA and FQGTGA. V lost 4 bases, J lost 5 bases, and 11 bases lay in between. This chain's CDR3 is CASSSLAGTEAFF. The DNA for the CDR3 is TGTGCCAGCAGCTCGCTCGCGGGGACTGAAGCTTTCTTT.

The chain joins TRBV28 to TRBJ2-7; 8 bases are shared with TRBD1. The CDR3 is 15 amino acids. V dropped 5 bases and J dropped 0; count of bases not matched to a gene: 6. Germline CDR1 and CDR2: MDHEN and SYDVKM. The CDR3 DNA sequence: TGTGCCAGCAGTGGGGGACAGGTCGCCTCCTACGAGCAGTACTTC. It yields the protein CASSGGQVASYEQYF. The whole variable domain, filled in from reference TRBV28 and TRBJ2-7, reads DVKVTQSSRYLVKRTGEKVFLECVQDMDHENMFWYRQDPGLGLRLIYFSYDVKMKEKGDIPEGYSVSREKKERFSLILESASTNQTSMYLCASSGGQVASYEQYFGPGTRLTVT.

The V and J genes are TRBV11-2 and TRBJ2-1; 7 positions agree with TRBD2. The V gene's germline CDR1 is SGHAT and CDR2 FQNNGV. With 0 bases clipped from V and 6 bases from J, the junction kept 11 bases outside the gene matches. The CDR3 length is 17 residues. In DNA form, the CDR3 reads TGTGCCAGCAGCTTAGATGGGAGGGTTTTGGTTGGCAATGAGCAGTTCTTC. This encodes CASSLDGRVLVGNEQFF.

The V call is TRBV6-1, the J call TRBJ2-7; 12 nucleotides match TRBD2. CDR3 size: 18 residues. V shed 3 bases, J shed 0 bases, and the junction held 9 bases outside the gene matches. Germline V gene sequence: CDR1 MNHNS, CDR2 SASEGT. This CDR3 is CASSDPTSGRPHSYEQYF. In DNA, the CDR3 is TGTGCCAGCAGTGACCCAACTAGCGGGAGGCCCCACTCCTACGAGCAGTACTTC.

This rearrangement joins TRBV9 to TRBJ2-1; D is ambiguous. The germline V and J ends were trimmed by 3 bases and 8 bases, with 15 bases remaining between them. Germline loops: CDR1 SGDLS, CDR2 YYNGEE. The CDR3 is made up of 14 amino acids. In nucleotides, the CDR3 is TGTGCCAGCAGCGAGGCTCCTAGTCCCGATGAGCAGTTCTTC. It is translated as CASSEAPSPDEQFF. The whole variable domain, remainder taken from reference TRBV9 and TRBJ2-1, is DSGVTQTPKHLITATGQRVTLRCSPRSGDLSVYWYQQSLDQGLQFLIQYYNGEERAKGNILERFSAQQFPDLHSELNLSSLELGDSALYFCASSEAPSPDEQFFGPGTRLTVL.

This chain uses TRBV10-3 with TRBJ2-2, with TRBD2 matching 10 bases. The CDR3 is 16 residues long. Trimming removed 4 bases from V and 7 bases from J; junction bases left unmatched: 9. Germline loops: CDR1 ENHRY, CDR2 SYGVKD. The CDR3 reads CAISGWLAGDNGELFF. The CDR3 nucleotides read TGTGCCATCAGTGGATGGCTAGCGGGAGATAACGGGGAGCTGTTTTTT.

The chain couples TRBV5-1 to TRBJ2-7; 8 bases are shared with TRBD1. This CDR3 spans 15 amino acids. J was trimmed by 4 bases and V by 3 bases; bases with no gene match: 9. Germline V CDR1 and CDR2: SGHRS, YFSETQ. Here the CDR3 reads CASSSGQGRGYEQYF. CDR3 in DNA: TGCGCCAGCAGCTCCGGACAGGGTCGGGGATACGAGCAGTACTTC.

The chain joins TRBV5-1 to TRBJ1-1, with TRBD1 matching over 9 bases. The CDR3 has 15 residues. V was clipped by 3 bases and J by 4 bases; unmatched bases: 7. Germline V gene sequence: CDR1 SGHRS, CDR2 YFSETQ. CDR3 nucleotides: TGCGCCAGCAGCTCTGCCCGACAGGGGGGCACTGAAGCTTTCTTT. Translation: CASSSARQGGTEAFF.

The chain uses TRBV2 and TRBJ2-1; TRBD2 matches at 7 bases. Trimming cost V 8 bases and J 4 bases; bases outside gene matches: 8. Germline values: CDR1 SNHLY, CDR2 FYNNEI. The CDR3 is 14 amino acids. The CDR3 sequence is CASLAELQYNEQFF. The CDR3 bases are TGTGCCAGCCTAGCGGAGTTACAGTACAATGAGCAGTTCTTC.

The DNA of the CDR3 is TGTGCCAGCAGTGAAATTAGCGGGGAGCATCAGCCCCAGCATTTT. It yields the protein CASSEISGEHQPQHF. The rearrangement uses TRBV2 and TRBJ1-5; D remains ambiguous. The CDR3 totals 15 residues. Trimming shortened V by 2 bases and J by 5 bases, and 13 bases separated the two germline ends. Germline assignment: CDR1 SNHLY and CDR2 FYNNEI.

This chain connects TRBV6-1 to TRBJ2-5; 8 positions agree with TRBD1. The V segment lost 6 bases and the J segment 4 bases; nucleotides outside the gene matches: 7. This CDR3 region has 14 residues. Germline V CDR1 and CDR2: MNHNS, SASEGT. The CDR3 bases are TGTGCCAGCAGAGAGGCGACAGGGGCAGAGACCCAGTACTTC. Residues: CASREATGAETQYF.

The rearrangement links TRBV11-3 to TRBJ2-7; TRBD1 matches at 9 bases. V trimming: 3 bases; J trimming: 0 bases; junction bases outside the gene matches: 3. Per germline, CDR1 SGHNT and CDR2 YENEEA. The CDR3 loop spans 15 amino acids. CDR3 region: CASSFRDRVSYEQYF. The CDR3 DNA follows: TGTGCCAGCAGCTTCCGGGACAGGGTCTCCTACGAGCAGTACTTC. Full variable domain (outside the CDR3, taken from reference TRBV11-3 and TRBJ2-7): EAGVVQSPRYKIIEKKQPVAFWCNPISGHNTLYWYLQNLGQGPELLIRYENEEAVDDSQLPKDRFSAERLKGVDSTLKIQPAELGDSAVYLCASSFRDRVSYEQYFGPGTRLTVT.

This sequence joins TRBV5-8 and TRBJ1-5, with 9 bases identical to TRBD1. Germline CDR1 reads SGHTS; CDR2 reads YDEGEE. V shed 3 bases, J shed 7 bases, and the junction held 5 bases outside the gene matches. This CDR3 contains 14 residues. The CDR3 coding sequence is TGTGCCAGCAGCTCCGGACAGGGGTACCAGCCCCAGCATTTT. Amino acids: CASSSGQGYQPQHF. Supplemented by reference TRBV5-8 and TRBJ1-5, the full variable domain reads EAGVTQSPTHLIKTRGQQATLRCSPISGHTSVYWYQQALGLGLQFLLWYDEGEERNRGNFPPRFSGRQFPNYSSELNVNALELEDSALYLCASSSGQGYQPQHFGDGTRLSIL.

This chain uses TRBV5-4 with TRBJ1-1; D is perhaps TRBD1 (6 bases). The CDR3 is made up of 13 amino acids. Germline assignment: CDR1 SGHNT and CDR2 YYREEE (reference sequence). The germline V and J ends were trimmed by 7 bases and 6 bases, with 16 bases remaining between them. Here the CDR3 DNA reads TGTGCCAGCGCTGCAGGGGCAAGGGCTGAAGCTTTCTTT. Residues: CASAAGARAEAFF.

The V and J genes are TRBV30 and TRBJ2-7; TRBD1 agrees at 9 bases. Germline values: CDR1 GTSNPN, CDR2 SVGIG (reference sequence). V trimming: 2 bases; J trimming: 7 bases; junction bases outside the gene matches: 9. The CDR3 covers 14 residues. The CDR3 coding sequence is TGTGCCTGGAGTCCCGGGACAGGGTTTGGTGAGCAGTACTTC. It specifies CAWSPGTGFGEQYF.

The V call is TRBV7-8, the J call TRBJ1-1; D not resolved. The V gene lost 1 base and the J gene lost 1 base, with 4 bases spanning the gap. This CDR3 has 13 residues. The germline gives CDR1 SGHVS, CDR2 FQNEAQ. The CDR3 bases are TGTGCCAGCAGCTTAGATCGGAACACTGAAGCTTTCTTT. This gives the protein CASSLDRNTEAFF.

The chain couples TRBV29-1 to TRBJ2-7; 14 bases are a match to TRBD2. V shed 5 bases, J shed 6 bases, and the junction held 9 bases outside the gene matches. The germline gives CDR1 SQVTM, CDR2 ANQGSEA. The CDR3 totals 15 residues. The CDR3 DNA is TGCAGCGTTCTCCCGGGACTAGCGGGAGTGGGCGAGCAGTACTTC. Translated, it gives CSVLPGLAGVGEQYF.

The V gene is TRBV28, the J gene TRBJ1-6; 7 nucleotides agree with TRBD1. The CDR3 totals 14 residues. J lost 7 bases, V lost 6 bases, and 6 bases had no gene match. CDR1 is MDHEN and CDR2 is SYDVKM in the germline V gene. The CDR3 nucleotides read TGTGCCAGCAGGTCGACAGGGAACAATTCACCCCTCCACTTT. Protein sequence: CASRSTGNNSPLHF.